Described below is a single TCR beta chain sequence and its context. Its matching antigen is unknown. This CDR3 is built from 13 residues. Germline V gives CDR1 MNHNS, CDR2 SASEGT. V was pared by 0 bases and J by 4 bases, with 5 bases between. Generated by immunoSEQ multiplex PCR, the TCRdb table keeps only in-frame clones and is missing some. The sample shows thousands of clones, approximately 80% of them seen only once. This sample is drawn from a study of immune evolution from preneoplasia to lung adenocarcinoma. Broader study findings: Later-stage lesions appeared to have more T cells, more diversity, less clonality.

The sequenced sample consisted of FFPE minimally invasive lung adenocarcinoma tissue. The TCR originated in a person between 55 and 69 years old with lung adenocarcinoma. The chain combines TRBV6-1 with TRBJ2-3; maybe TRBD1 (5 bases). CDR3 amino acids: CASSEAGPDTQYF. In nucleotides, the CDR3 is TGTGCCAGCAGTGAAGCGGGGCCAGATACGCAGTATTTT.